A single sample is the source of the 15 T cell receptor beta chains below, sequenced in a study of beta chain features in type 1 diabetes. Isolated RNA was reverse transcribed in full, so expressed TCRB transcripts were sequenced. Only in-frame clones appear in the TCRdb table, and some are missing; sequencing was by immunoSEQ multiplex PCR. The sample yields some 180,000 clones, less than 15% seen once. Sequences were obtained from central memory CD4+ T cells from blood. Receptor source: a woman between 18 and 29 years old in good health.

The chain joins TRBV25-1 to TRBJ2-1; 7 bases line up with TRBD2. The CDR3 is 16 residues long. CDR1 is MGHDK, CDR2 SYGVNS, per germline. The ends lost 6 bases at V and 2 bases at J; junction bases unmatched: 10. This CDR3 is CASSREAGPTYNEQFF. For the CDR3, the DNA is TGTGCCAGCAGCCGGGAGGCGGGACCAACCTACAATGAGCAGTTCTTC.

The V call is TRBV28, the J call TRBJ1-1, with TRBD1 matching over 7 bases. The V gene end was trimmed by 3 bases and the J gene end by 0 bases; junction bases not matched to a gene: 4. CDR3 size: 15 residues. Looked up from germline, CDR1 is MDHEN and CDR2 is SYDVKM. The CDR3: CASSLLQGLNTEAFF. Written as DNA, the CDR3 is TGTGCCAGCAGTTTGCTACAGGGGCTGAACACTGAAGCTTTCTTT. The whole variable domain, filled in from reference TRBV28 and TRBJ1-1, reads DVKVTQSSRYLVKRTGEKVFLECVQDMDHENMFWYRQDPGLGLRLIYFSYDVKMKEKGDIPEGYSVSREKKERFSLILESASTNQTSMYLCASSLLQGLNTEAFFGQGTRLTVV.

The chain joins TRBV5-1 to TRBJ1-1; 8 bases map to TRBD1. CDR3 length: 14 amino acids. Germline-derived CDR1 and CDR2 are SGHRS and YFSETQ. V trimming: 7 bases; J trimming: 4 bases; junction bases outside the gene matches: 9. CDR3 region: CASELQGGSTEAFF. DNA for the CDR3: TGCGCCAGCGAGTTACAGGGGGGGTCCACTGAAGCTTTCTTT.

The chain recombines TRBV11-1 with TRBJ2-1; D is possibly TRBD2 (5 bases). The CDR3 runs to 14 residues. CDR1 is SGHAT and CDR2 is FQDESV in the germline V gene (reference sequence). V was clipped by 5 bases and J by 6 bases, with 14 bases between them. In nucleotides, the CDR3 is TGTGCCAGCAGCCCGGAAACTAGTTCCAATGAGCAGTTCTTC. It specifies CASSPETSSNEQFF.

The chain carries TRBV4-1 and TRBJ2-3; 16 bases map to TRBD2. The CDR3 length is 16 residues. The germline V gene has CDR1 MGHRA and CDR2 YSYEKL. Trimming cost V 3 bases and J 4 bases; bases outside gene matches: 1. CDR3 sequence reads: CASSQGLAGGSDTQYF. The CDR3 bases are TGCGCCAGCAGCCAGGGACTAGCGGGAGGGTCAGATACGCAGTATTTT.

In its sample, this clone was seen a few times. The chain joins TRBV25-1 to TRBJ2-7, with 14 bases matching TRBD2. Looked up from germline, CDR1 is MGHDK and CDR2 is SYGVNS. CDR3 length: 15 amino acids. V shed 2 bases and J 6 bases; nucleotides not matched to a gene: 3. In DNA form, the CDR3 reads TGTGCCAGCAGTGAAGGGGGACTAGCGGGAGTCGAGCAGTACTTC. Its protein is CASSEGGLAGVEQYF.

This chain uses TRBV7-8 with TRBJ2-5, with 8 positions matching TRBD2. CDR1 SGHVS and CDR2 FQNEAQ come from the germline V gene. The CDR3 extends over 14 amino acids. Trimming took 5 bases from V and 7 from J; bases not matched to a gene: 9. The CDR3 DNA is TGTGCCAGCAGCAACGAATTGGCGGGGGGGACCCAGTACTTC. This translates into CASSNELAGGTQYF.

The chain employs TRBV5-6 and TRBJ1-1, with a weak D call TRBD1 (6 bases). Between the trimmed V and J ends, which lost 4 bases and 0 bases, there was a span of 13 bases. The CDR3 consists of 15 residues. The germline gives CDR1 SGHDT, CDR2 YYEEEE. The CDR3 protein is CASSPDSTLNTEAFF. The CDR3, as DNA: TGTGCCAGCAGCCCGGACAGCACTCTGAACACTGAAGCTTTCTTT.

This clone was counted a few times. The V gene is TRBV18, the J gene TRBJ2-5; weak D call: TRBD1 (7 bases). The V end was cut by 6 bases, the J end by 5 bases, with 16 bases between. The CDR3 spans 14 residues. CDR1 is KGHSH and CDR2 is LQKENI in the germline V gene. CDR3 residues: CASSLRTGGETQYF. CDR3 coding DNA: TGTGCCAGCTCCCTACGGACAGGAGGGGAGACCCAGTACTTC. The variable domain in full, completed from reference TRBV18 and TRBJ2-5, reads NAGVMQNPRHLVRRRGQEARLRCSPMKGHSHVYWYRQLPEEGLKFMVYLQKENIIDESGMPKERFSAEFPKEGPSILRIQQVVRGDSAAYFCASSLRTGGETQYFGPGTRLLVL.

This clone was counted only a few times. The genes are TRBV4-3 and TRBJ2-1; a possible D gene is TRBD2 (5 bases). Germline V gene data show CDR1 as LGHNA and CDR2 as YSLEER. Trimming cost V 4 bases and J 1 base, with 11 bases left between them. The CDR3 loop spans 15 amino acids. The CDR3 nucleotides are TGCGCCAGCAGCCTTGACATAGCGTCCTACAATGAGCAGTTCTTC. Translating it yields CASSLDIASYNEQFF.

A few counts support this clone. The chain's CDR3 is CSVEDLRLAGGEQYF. CDR3 nucleotide sequence: TGCAGCGTTGAAGATCTTCGACTAGCGGGAGGCGAGCAGTACTTC. The chain uses TRBV29-1 and TRBJ2-7; 13 nucleotides line up with TRBD2. The CDR3 has 15 amino acids. The germline V gene has CDR1 SQVTM and CDR2 ANQGSEA. Trimming took 0 bases from V and 6 from J; bases not matched to a gene: 5.

This clone was picked up a small number of times. This rearrangement joins TRBV30 to TRBJ2-2; tentative D call: TRBD2 (5 bases). Trimming left V 5 bases short and J 3 bases short, with 13 bases between. There are 14 residues in the CDR3. The germline CDR1 and CDR2 sequences are GTSNPN and SVGIG (reference sequence). The CDR3 is CAWEIRGYTGELFF. CDR3 DNA: TGTGCCTGGGAAATTCGGGGTTACACCGGGGAGCTGTTTTTT.

This chain links TRBV7-2 with TRBJ1-2; no reliable D call. The CDR3 is made up of 14 amino acids. Trimming took 5 bases from V and 8 from J, leaving 18 bases between them. CDR1 is SGHTA, CDR2 FQGNSA, per germline. The CDR3 DNA reads as TGTGCCAGCAGCCCCACCGGCCCAGGATGGGGCTACACCTTC. Its translation is CASSPTGPGWGYTF.

This clone has more than one count but fewer than ten. J is TRBJ2-1 and V is TRBV7-2; TRBD2 matches at 8 bases. With V trimmed by 5 bases and J by 7 bases, 13 bases remained unmatched. From germline, CDR1 is SGHTA and CDR2 FQGNSA. The CDR3 has 16 amino acids. The CDR3 coding sequence is TGTGCCAGCAGCCGGCCACAGAGCGGGAGCCTGAATGAGCAGTTCTTC. This gives the protein CASSRPQSGSLNEQFF.

The chain is built from TRBV30 and TRBJ2-2; 10 bases align to TRBD1. V shed 0 bases and J 4 bases; nucleotides not matched to a gene: 8. The V gene's germline CDR1 is GTSNPN and CDR2 SVGIG (reference sequence). The CDR3 covers 17 residues. This chain's CDR3 is CAWSVPRDRGFTGELFF. The CDR3 DNA follows: TGTGCCTGGAGTGTACCCCGGGACAGGGGTTTCACCGGGGAGCTGTTTTTT.